This TCR beta chain was sequenced for a study of T cell responses to AZD1222 COVID-19 vaccine. There are 13 residues in the CDR3. Trimming removed 3 bases from V and 4 bases from J, with 9 bases in between. Data came from immunoSEQ multiplex PCR; TCRdb stores just in-frame clones and leaves some out. The table shows approximately 110,000 clones, with just under 95% occurring only once. Sequenced here: peripheral blood, sampled on day 0 of AZD1222 vaccination. V and J are TRBV12-3 or TRBV12-4 and TRBJ1-1; D remains unclear. This receptor was taken from an adult in good health. This CDR3 reads CASSFRELTEAFF. CDR3 nucleotide sequence: TGTGCCAGCAGTTTTAGGGAGCTCACTGAAGCTTTCTTT.